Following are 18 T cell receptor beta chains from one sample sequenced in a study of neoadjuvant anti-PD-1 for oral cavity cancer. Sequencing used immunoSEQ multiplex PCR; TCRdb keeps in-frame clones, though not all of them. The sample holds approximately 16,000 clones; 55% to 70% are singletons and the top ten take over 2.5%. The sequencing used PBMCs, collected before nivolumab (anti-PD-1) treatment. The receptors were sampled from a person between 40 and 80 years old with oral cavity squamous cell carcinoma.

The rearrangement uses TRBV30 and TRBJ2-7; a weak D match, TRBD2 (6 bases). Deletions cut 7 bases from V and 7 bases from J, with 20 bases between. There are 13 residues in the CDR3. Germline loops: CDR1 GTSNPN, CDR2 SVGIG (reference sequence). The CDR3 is CAFLAAQTNEQYF. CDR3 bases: TGTGCCTTTTTAGCGGCCCAGACGAATGAGCAGTACTTC. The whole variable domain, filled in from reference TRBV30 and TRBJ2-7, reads SQTIHQWPATLVQPVGSPLSLECTVEGTSNPNLYWYRQAAGRGLQLLFYSVGIGQISSEVPQNLSASRPQDRQFILSSKKLLLSDSGFYLCAFLAAQTNEQYFGPGTRLTVT.

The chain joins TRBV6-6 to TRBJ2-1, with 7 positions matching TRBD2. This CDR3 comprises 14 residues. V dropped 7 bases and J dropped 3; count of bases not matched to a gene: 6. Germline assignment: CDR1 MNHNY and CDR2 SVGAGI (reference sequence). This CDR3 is CASTGEGHYNEQFF. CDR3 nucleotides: TGTGCCAGCACGGGGGAGGGCCACTACAATGAGCAGTTCTTC.

The CDR3 protein is CAWSAVFAASYNEQFF. The CDR3, as DNA: TGTGCCTGGAGTGCCGTCTTCGCGGCTAGCTACAATGAGCAGTTCTTC. This sequence joins TRBV30 and TRBJ2-1, with D uncertain. V lost 1 base and J lost 3, with 16 bases in between. CDR1 is GTSNPN, CDR2 SVGIG, per germline (reference sequence). The CDR3 extends over 16 amino acids.

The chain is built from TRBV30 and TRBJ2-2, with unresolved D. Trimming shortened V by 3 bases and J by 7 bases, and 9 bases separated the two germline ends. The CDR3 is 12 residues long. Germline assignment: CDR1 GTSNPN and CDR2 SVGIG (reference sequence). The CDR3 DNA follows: TGTGCCTGGAGACCTTTTAGCGGGGAGCTGTTTTTT. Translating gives CAWRPFSGELFF.

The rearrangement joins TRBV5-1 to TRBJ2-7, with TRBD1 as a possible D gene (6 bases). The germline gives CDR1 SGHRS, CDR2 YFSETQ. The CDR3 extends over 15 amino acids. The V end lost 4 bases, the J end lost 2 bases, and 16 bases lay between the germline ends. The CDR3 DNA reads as TGCGCCAGCAGCCCGTTAACCGGGACAACCTACGAGCAGTACTTC. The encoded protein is CASSPLTGTTYEQYF.

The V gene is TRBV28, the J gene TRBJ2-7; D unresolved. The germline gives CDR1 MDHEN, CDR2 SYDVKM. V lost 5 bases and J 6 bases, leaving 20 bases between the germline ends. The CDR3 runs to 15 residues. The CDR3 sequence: CASSLSTLVSGEQYF. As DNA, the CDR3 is TGTGCCAGCAGTCTCTCGACCCTGGTCAGTGGCGAGCAGTACTTC.

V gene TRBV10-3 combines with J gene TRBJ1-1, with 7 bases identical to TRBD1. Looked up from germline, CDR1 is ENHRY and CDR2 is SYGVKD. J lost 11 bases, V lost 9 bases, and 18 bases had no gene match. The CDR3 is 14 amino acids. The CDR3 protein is CAMSENLQGMDAFF. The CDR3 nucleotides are TGTGCCATGTCTGAAAACTTACAGGGGATGGATGCTTTCTTT.

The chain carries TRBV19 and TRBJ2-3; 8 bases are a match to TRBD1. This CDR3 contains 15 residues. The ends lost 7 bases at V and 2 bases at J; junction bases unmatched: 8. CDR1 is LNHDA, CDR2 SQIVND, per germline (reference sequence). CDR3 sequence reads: CASNPGTGDTDTQYF. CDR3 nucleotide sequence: TGTGCCAGTAACCCCGGGACAGGAGACACAGATACGCAGTATTTT.

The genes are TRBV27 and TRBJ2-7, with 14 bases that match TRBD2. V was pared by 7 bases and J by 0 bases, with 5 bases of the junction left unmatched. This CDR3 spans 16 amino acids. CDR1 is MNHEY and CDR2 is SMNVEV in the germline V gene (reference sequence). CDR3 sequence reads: CASTRLAGGSSYEQYF. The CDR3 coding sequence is TGTGCCAGCACCCGACTAGCGGGAGGGAGCTCCTACGAGCAGTACTTC.

CDR3 bases: TGTGCCAGCAGCTTAGGGACAGGGTACACCGGGGAGCTGTTTTTT. This sequence encodes CASSLGTGYTGELFF. This chain links TRBV7-8 with TRBJ2-2; 8 bases map to TRBD1. With 1 base clipped from V and 3 bases from J, the junction kept 1 base outside the gene matches. From germline, CDR1 is SGHVS and CDR2 FQNEAQ. This CDR3 contains 15 residues.

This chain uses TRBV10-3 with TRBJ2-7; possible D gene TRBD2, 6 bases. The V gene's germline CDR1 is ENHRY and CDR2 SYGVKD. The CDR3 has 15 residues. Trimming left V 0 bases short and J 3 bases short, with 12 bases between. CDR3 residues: CAISESGGSGYEQYF. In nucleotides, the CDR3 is TGTGCCATCAGTGAGTCGGGGGGTTCGGGCTACGAGCAGTACTTC.

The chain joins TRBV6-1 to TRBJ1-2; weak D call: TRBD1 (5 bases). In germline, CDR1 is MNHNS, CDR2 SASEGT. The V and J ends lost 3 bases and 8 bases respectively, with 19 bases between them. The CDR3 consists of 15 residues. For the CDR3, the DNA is TGTGCCAGCAGTGAGCTGTCTCGGGACCTTTCAGGCTACACCTTC. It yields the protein CASSELSRDLSGYTF.

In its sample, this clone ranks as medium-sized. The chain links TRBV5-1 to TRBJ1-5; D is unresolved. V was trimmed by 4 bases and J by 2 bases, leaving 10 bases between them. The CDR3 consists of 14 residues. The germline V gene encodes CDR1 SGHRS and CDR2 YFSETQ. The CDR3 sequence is CASSPDRGNQPQHF. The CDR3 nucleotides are TGCGCCAGCAGCCCGGATAGGGGCAATCAGCCCCAGCATTTT. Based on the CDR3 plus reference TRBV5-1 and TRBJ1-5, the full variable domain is KAGVTQTPRYLIKTRGQQVTLSCSPISGHRSVSWYQQTPGQGLQFLFEYFSETQRNKGNFPGRFSGRQFSNSRSEMNVSTLELGDSALYLCASSPDRGNQPQHFGDGTRLSIL.

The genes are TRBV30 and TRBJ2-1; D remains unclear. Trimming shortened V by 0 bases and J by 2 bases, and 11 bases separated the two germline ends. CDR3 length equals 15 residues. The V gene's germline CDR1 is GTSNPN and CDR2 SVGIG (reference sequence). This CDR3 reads CAWSVPPVTYNEQFF. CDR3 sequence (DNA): TGTGCCTGGAGTGTACCGCCGGTTACCTACAATGAGCAGTTCTTC.

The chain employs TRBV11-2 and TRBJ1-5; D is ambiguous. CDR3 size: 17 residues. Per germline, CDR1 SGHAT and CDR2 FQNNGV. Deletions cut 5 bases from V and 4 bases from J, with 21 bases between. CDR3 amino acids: CASSPNVYRSQNQPQHF. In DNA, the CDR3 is TGTGCCAGCAGCCCTAATGTGTATAGGTCCCAAAATCAGCCCCAGCATTTT.

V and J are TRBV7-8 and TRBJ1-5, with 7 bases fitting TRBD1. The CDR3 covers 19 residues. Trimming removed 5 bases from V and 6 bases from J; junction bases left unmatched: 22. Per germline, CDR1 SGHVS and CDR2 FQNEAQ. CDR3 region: CASSLFSATGTASGQPQHF. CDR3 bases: TGTGCCAGCAGCCTTTTCTCAGCCACCGGGACAGCGAGCGGTCAGCCCCAGCATTTT. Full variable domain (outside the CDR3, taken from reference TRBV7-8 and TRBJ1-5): GAGVSQSPRYKVAKRGQDVALRCDPISGHVSLFWYQQALGQGPEFLTYFQNEAQLDKSGLPSDRFFAERPEGSVSTLKIQRTQQEDSAVYLCASSLFSATGTASGQPQHFGDGTRLSIL.

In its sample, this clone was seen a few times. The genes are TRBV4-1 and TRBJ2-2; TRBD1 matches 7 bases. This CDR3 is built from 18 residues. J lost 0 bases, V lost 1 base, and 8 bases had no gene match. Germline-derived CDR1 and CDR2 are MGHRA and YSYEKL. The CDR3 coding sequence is TGCGCCAGCAGCCAAGCTTCGGTGGGACAGACGAACACCGGGGAGCTGTTTTTT. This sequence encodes CASSQASVGQTNTGELFF.

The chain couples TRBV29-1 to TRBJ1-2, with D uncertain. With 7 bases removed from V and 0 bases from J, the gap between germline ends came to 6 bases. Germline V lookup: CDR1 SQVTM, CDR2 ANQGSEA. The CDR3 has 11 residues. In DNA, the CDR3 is TGCAGCGGCGGGACTAACTATGGCTACACCTTC. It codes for CSGGTNYGYTF.